This T cell receptor beta chain emerged from a study of T cell changes during pregnancy in multiple sclerosis. CDR1 and CDR2 (germline): MNHEY, SMNVEV (reference sequence). Trimming removed 1 base at V and 3 bases at J, with 11 bases between. The CDR3 covers 15 residues. Libraries were prepared by immunoSEQ multiplex PCR; TCRdb keeps only in-frame clonotypes and omits some of them. The table records more than 55,000 clones, about 92% of them present only once. Sequenced material: peripheral blood, taken in the third trimester of pregnancy. The origin of this receptor is a female donor in good health, enrolled as a control in a pregnancy study. This chain connects TRBV27 to TRBJ2-3; D perhaps matches TRBD2 (6 bases). CDR3 DNA: TGTGCCAGCAGTTTATTCTTGACTAGGACAGATACGCAGTATTTT. It codes for CASSLFLTRTDTQYF.